One sample yielded the 2 T cell receptor beta chains listed below, sequenced in a study of Ad26.COV2.S vaccination and SARS-CoV-2 variants. Produced via immunoSEQ multiplex PCR; TCRdb's table is partial and in-frame only. The data hold 350,000 to 450,000 clones, with under 90% observed a single time. Specified treatment: some 19 received Ad26.COV2.S at low or high dose, single or two shots; about 5 received placebo; per-sample allocation not given. On day 63 after the first injection, vaccine and placebo recipients gave samples. The sample in question was peripheral blood, obtained in a trial of Ad26.COV2.S vaccine versus placebo. Receptor source: a person between 18 and 65 years old who received the Ad26.COV2.S COVID-19 vaccine or a placebo.

This clone was detected a few times. The chain is built from TRBV9 and TRBJ1-6; D not resolved. V was cut by 0 bases and J by 8 bases, with 6 bases left in between. The germline V gene has CDR1 SGDLS and CDR2 YYNGEE. The CDR3 is made up of 13 amino acids. The CDR3 protein is CASSVGEDSPLHF. In DNA, the CDR3 is TGTGCCAGCAGCGTAGGAGAAGATTCACCCCTCCACTTT.

This chain uses TRBV28 with TRBJ2-1, with TRBD2 matching over 11 bases. V was pared by 8 bases and J by 9 bases, with 9 bases of the junction left unmatched. Germline V CDR1 and CDR2: MDHEN, SYDVKM. The CDR3 contains 14 residues. As DNA, the CDR3 is TGTGCCAGCGGGACTAGCGGTTTTTTTGGTGAGCAGTTCTTC. Residues: CASGTSGFFGEQFF. Together with reference TRBV28 and TRBJ2-1, the CDR3 gives the full variable domain: DVKVTQSSRYLVKRTGEKVFLECVQDMDHENMFWYRQDPGLGLRLIYFSYDVKMKEKGDIPEGYSVSREKKERFSLILESASTNQTSMYLCASGTSGFFGEQFFGPGTRLTVL.